These T cell receptor beta chains were read from a single sample in a study of beta chain features in type 1 diabetes. Clones were sequenced by immunoSEQ multiplex PCR, and TCRdb holds only the in-frame ones, with some missing. Among approximately 250,000 clones, 15% to 20% were seen once, and the ten largest hold approximately 0.081%. Sequencing was carried out using naive CD4+ T cells from blood. The receptors originated from a man younger than 45 with type 1 diabetes. The CDR3 runs from the conserved cysteine through the conserved F or W. Fields, in order: J gene, V gene, CDR3 protein.

TRBJ2-7,TRBV18,CASSPVTGTDHEQYF
TRBJ2-5,TRBV6-5,CASWSGGQTQYF
TRBJ2-5,TRBV5-4,CASSLGPTFQETQYF
TRBJ2-3,TRBV2,CAKARTAVEDTQYF
TRBJ2-1,TRBV7-9,CASSLALVRDEQFF
TRBJ2-1,TRBV30,CAWQAGGLHSEEQFF
TRBJ2-5,TRBV4-2,CASSQGLQQETQYF
TRBJ2-7,TRBV29-1,CSGRAGAEEQYF
TRBJ2-1,TRBV29-1,CSVRTWGGGNNEQFF
TRBJ2-2,TRBV5-1,CASSLPRSPTGELFF
TRBJ2-7,TRBV7-2,CASSPGLAGAPYF
TRBJ2-7,TRBV29-1,CSVVRDRNSYEQYF
TRBJ2-1,TRBV5-6,CASSSSGTSNEQFF
TRBJ1-3,TRBV30,CAWGRGNTIYF
TRBJ2-1,TRBV11-1,CASSLLAAPYNEQFF
TRBJ2-7,TRBV2,CASSGATRVDEQYF
TRBJ2-1,TRBV6-5,CASSSLAGGPVNEQFF
TRBJ2-3,TRBV29-1,CSVELGTTNTQYF
TRBJ1-2,TRBV10-3,CAISESQLGYTF
TRBJ2-3,TRBV29-1,CSVETTSGSFATQYF
TRBJ2-7,TRBV7-2,CASSLASAKGYEQYF
TRBJ2-3,TRBV30,CAWRRMGNTDTQYF
TRBJ2-7,TRBV7-2,CASSPRASYEQYF
TRBJ2-1,TRBV10-3,CAISLAGAADEQFF
TRBJ2-1,TRBV30,CALTPNSADNEQFF
TRBJ2-5,TRBV5-6,CASSLRLAGGRETQYF
TRBJ2-3,TRBV30,CAWRPLAGGTDTQYF
TRBJ2-7,TRBV4-1,CASSHPGQGGEQYF
TRBJ2-7,TRBV7-9,CASGLAEPYEQYF
TRBJ2-4,TRBV7-2,CASSPNNGAGGIQYF
TRBJ2-7,TRBV9,CASSAKWNEQYF
TRBJ2-5,TRBV27,CASSLFAYRASETQYF
TRBJ2-1,TRBV7-9,CASSGRLAGGFNEQFF
TRBJ1-1,TRBV7-9,CATRGTNTEAFF
TRBJ1-2,TRBV29-1,CSVTLGQGDGYTF
TRBJ2-1,TRBV28,CASSPTGIYNEQFF
TRBJ2-7,TRBV29-1,CSVVTTGIQLSYEQYF
TRBJ2-1,TRBV7-9,CASGRAGGPNEQFF
TRBJ2-7,TRBV7-2,CASSLGGTGRGQYF
TRBJ2-3,TRBV6-5,CASSYTSDSPDTQYF
TRBJ2-7,TRBV9,CASRLGSRSYEQYF
TRBJ2-3,TRBV23-1,CASSQSAGTGNTQYF
TRBJ2-7,TRBV30,CAWRLGTVPFYEQYF
TRBJ2-3,TRBV10-3,CAISESPTSGGTDTQYF
TRBJ2-5,TRBV4-3,CASSPGAGGRETQYF
TRBJ2-7,TRBV21-1,CASMGAAGEYEQYF
TRBJ2-3,TRBV9,CASSDRADTQYF
TRBJ1-1,TRBV10-3,CAISESIAEAFF